These 17 T cell receptor beta chains originate from one sample sequenced in a study of cytomegalovirus exposure and HLA in healthy donors. Clones were read by immunoSEQ multiplex PCR, and TCRdb kept only the in-frame ones, dropping some. The sample records 150,000 to 200,000 clones, 84% being singletons. What was sequenced was PBMCs. Receptors were obtained from a man in his late teens or twenties in good health and CMV-seropositive.

As DNA, the CDR3 is TGTGCCACCGGGACAGGGGAGACAGATACGCAGTATTTT. Its protein is CATGTGETDTQYF. V gene TRBV6-4 combines with J gene TRBJ2-3; TRBD1 aligns across 10 bases. The CDR3 runs to 13 residues. V gave up 10 bases and J gave up 3 bases; unmatched junction bases: 4. Germline values: CDR1 MRHNA, CDR2 SNTAGT.

This clone came up once. Here the CDR3 reads CASSPRGGMNTEAFF. The CDR3 DNA is TGTGCCAGCAGTCCTCGTGGAGGGATGAACACTGAAGCTTTCTTT. This sequence joins TRBV28 and TRBJ1-1; no reliable D call. The germline V and J ends were trimmed by 5 bases and 0 bases, with 13 bases remaining between them. Germline V gives CDR1 MDHEN, CDR2 SYDVKM. This CDR3 is 15 amino acids long.

V and J are TRBV6-6 and TRBJ2-2; possible D gene TRBD2, 5 bases. Germline values: CDR1 MNHNY, CDR2 SVGAGI (reference sequence). The germline V and J ends were trimmed by 5 bases and 6 bases, with 10 bases remaining between them. CDR3 size: 13 residues. CDR3 DNA: TGTGCCAGCAGTCGGGATTTCGCCGGGGAGCTGTTTTTT. Amino acid sequence: CASSRDFAGELFF.

The V call is TRBV7-8, the J call TRBJ1-1, with 7 positions matching TRBD1. This CDR3 is 15 amino acids long. J gave up 0 bases and V 1 base, and 2 bases lay outside the gene matches. CDR1 and CDR2 from the germline V gene are SGHVS and FQNEAQ. CDR3 bases: TGTGCCAGCAGCTTAGGGGACAGAGTGAACACTGAAGCTTTCTTT. It translates to CASSLGDRVNTEAFF. The complete variable domain, with remaining parts taken from reference TRBV7-8 and TRBJ1-1, reads GAGVSQSPRYKVAKRGQDVALRCDPISGHVSLFWYQQALGQGPEFLTYFQNEAQLDKSGLPSDRFFAERPEGSVSTLKIQRTQQEDSAVYLCASSLGDRVNTEAFFGQGTRLTVV.

The chain couples TRBV4-3 to TRBJ1-1; no firm D call. V lost 0 bases to trimming and J lost 0 bases, with 8 bases between them. Germline CDR1 is LGHNA and CDR2 is YSLEER. The CDR3 totals 15 residues. As DNA, the CDR3 is TGCGCCAGCAGCCAAGATCTCGACTTGAACACTGAAGCTTTCTTT. Its translation is CASSQDLDLNTEAFF.

In the case of this clone: This specimen includes other DNA sequences encoding the same CDR3. The V and J genes are TRBV5-6 and TRBJ2-5; 10 nucleotides match TRBD2. Germline lookup yields CDR1 SGHDT and CDR2 YYEEEE. V shed 1 base and J 5 bases; nucleotides not matched to a gene: 5. The CDR3 runs to 15 residues. The CDR3 here is CASSLSGRAGETQYF. The DNA of the CDR3 is TGTGCCAGCAGCTTGAGCGGGAGGGCCGGGGAGACCCAGTACTTC.

CDR3: CASRGQPYQPQHF. The CDR3, as DNA: TGTGCCAGCAGAGGACAGCCTTATCAGCCCCAGCATTTT. The chain has TRBV27 and TRBJ1-5, with D perhaps matching TRBD1 (6 bases). V dropped 6 bases and J dropped 5 bases, with 11 bases sitting between them. CDR3 size: 13 residues. Germline CDR1 reads MNHEY; CDR2 reads SMNVEV (reference sequence).

The V and J genes are TRBV5-6 and TRBJ2-7; 11 nucleotides line up with TRBD2. Germline V CDR1 and CDR2: SGHDT, YYEEEE. V trimming: 4 bases; J trimming: 1 base; junction bases outside the gene matches: 7. The CDR3 runs to 16 residues. The CDR3 bases are TGTGCCAGCAGCCTGGGGGGGACTAGCGGTTCCTACGAGCAGTACTTC. It specifies CASSLGGTSGSYEQYF.

This clone has a single count. An end of the junction differs from the germline gene, which may be a read error. The chain links TRBV6-6 to TRBJ2-1; 10 nucleotides line up with TRBD2. This CDR3 has 13 amino acids. Germline CDR1 is MNHNY and CDR2 is SVGAGI (reference sequence). Here the CDR3 reads CASSYSLAGPVVF. The CDR3 DNA follows: TGTGCCAGCAGTTACTCACTAGCGGGGCCGGTGGTCTTC.

CDR3 amino acids: CASSVGLAGVEETQYF. The CDR3 nucleotides read TGTGCCAGCAGCGTAGGTCTAGCGGGAGTCGAAGAGACCCAGTACTTC. This chain links TRBV9 with TRBJ2-5, with TRBD2 identical over 10 bases. Germline V gene sequence: CDR1 SGDLS, CDR2 YYNGEE. The length of the CDR3 is 16 residues. Trimming took 0 bases from V and 3 from J; bases not matched to a gene: 5.

The chain couples TRBV20-1 to TRBJ2-1; TRBD2 is a possible D gene (5 bases). Trimming took 6 bases from V and 9 from J, leaving 12 bases between them. CDR1 and CDR2 from the germline V gene are DFQATT and SNEGSKA (reference sequence). This CDR3 is built from 11 residues. The CDR3: CSAQTRPEQFF. The CDR3 coding sequence is TGCAGTGCCCAAACTAGGCCTGAGCAGTTCTTC.

The CDR3 DNA follows: TGTGCCAGCAGCCGTATTCAAGGGACTAGCGATGAGCAGTTCTTC. Residues: CASSRIQGTSDEQFF. The chain joins TRBV7-7 to TRBJ2-1; 10 positions agree with TRBD2. Germline V gene data show CDR1 as SSHAT and CDR2 as FNYEAQ (reference sequence). The CDR3 has 15 residues. V lost 5 bases, J lost 8 bases, and 9 bases stayed unmatched.

This sequence joins TRBV7-3 and TRBJ2-1; 10 nucleotides match TRBD2. The CDR3 consists of 15 residues. Unmatched junction bases numbered 9, after V lost 4 bases and J lost 9 bases. The germline CDR1 and CDR2 sequences are SGHTA and FQGTGA. The CDR3 coding sequence is TGTGCCAGCAGCTCTAGCGGGAGTTCTTTCGGTGAGCAGTTCTTC. Encoded protein: CASSSSGSSFGEQFF.

The chain uses TRBV6-4 and TRBJ2-3, with 7 nucleotides matching TRBD1. CDR1 is MRHNA, CDR2 SNTAGT, per germline. The V and J ends lost 4 bases and 4 bases, in that order; junction bases with no gene match: 5. The CDR3 is made up of 14 amino acids. In nucleotides, the CDR3 is TGTGCCAGCAGTGTTGAGGGGGCCGCAGATACGCAGTATTTT. This translates into CASSVEGAADTQYF.

This rearrangement joins TRBV11-3 to TRBJ1-3; weak D call: TRBD1 (5 bases). The V end was cut by 5 bases, the J end by 0 bases, with 5 bases between. CDR1 is SGHNT, CDR2 YENEEA, per germline. This CDR3 contains 13 residues. The CDR3 coding sequence is TGTGCCAGCAGCACAGGCTCTGGAAACACCATATATTTT. It yields the protein CASSTGSGNTIYF.

The chain combines TRBV5-6 with TRBJ2-4; TRBD2 is a possible D gene (6 bases). The CDR3 contains 13 residues. Germline CDR1 reads SGHDT; CDR2 reads YYEEEE. Trimming left V 1 base short and J 7 bases short, with 9 bases between. The CDR3 loop is CASSLRRGNIQYF. As DNA, the CDR3 is TGTGCCAGCAGCTTGAGACGGGGGAACATTCAGTACTTC. Full variable domain (remainder filled in from reference TRBV5-6 and TRBJ2-4): DAGVTQSPTHLIKTRGQQVTLRCSPKSGHDTVSWYQQALGQGPQFIFQYYEEEERQRGNFPDRFSGHQFPNYSSELNVNALLLGDSALYLCASSLRRGNIQYFGAGTRLSVL.

This chain joins TRBV5-5 and TRBJ2-7; 8 positions match TRBD2. The CDR3 has 14 residues. The J segment lost 6 bases and the V segment lost 4 bases, leaving 9 bases of the junction unmatched. Looked up from germline, CDR1 is SGHKS and CDR2 is YYEKEE (reference sequence). This CDR3 is CASSPQAGVREQYF. CDR3 bases: TGTGCCAGCAGCCCCCAAGCGGGGGTTCGCGAGCAGTACTTC.